These 4 T cell receptor beta chains came from one sample sequenced in a study of radiotherapy plus CTLA-4 blockade in lung cancer. The data were produced by immunoSEQ multiplex PCR, yet TCRdb's version contains in-frame clones alone and is incomplete. The sample consists of 75,000 to 100,000 clones, roughly 88% of them appearing once. The specimen comprised peripheral blood, sampled from a patient treated with radiotherapy plus ipilimumab. These receptors came from a human donor with non-small cell lung cancer that progressed on radiotherapy plus ipilimumab.

The CDR3 is CASSPGTGGIGAKNIQYF. The DNA for the CDR3 is TGTGCCAGTAGTCCCGGGACAGGGGGCATTGGCGCCAAAAACATTCAGTACTTC. The chain is built from TRBV19 and TRBJ2-4; 12 positions match TRBD1. Looked up from germline, CDR1 is LNHDA and CDR2 is SQIVND (reference sequence). This CDR3 has 18 amino acids. V lost 5 bases, J lost 1 base, and 9 bases stayed unmatched.

The chain uses TRBV5-1 and TRBJ2-1; 16 bases are a match to TRBD2. The CDR3 extends over 18 amino acids. Germline V lookup: CDR1 SGHRS, CDR2 YFSETQ. V shed 4 bases, J shed 6 bases, and the junction held 10 bases outside the gene matches. Here the CDR3 reads CASSPIPGTSGRGNEQFF. The CDR3 nucleotides are TGCGCCAGCAGCCCAATTCCCGGGACTAGCGGGAGGGGCAATGAGCAGTTCTTC. The entire variable domain, with the rest obtained from reference TRBV5-1 and TRBJ2-1, is as follows: KAGVTQTPRYLIKTRGQQVTLSCSPISGHRSVSWYQQTPGQGLQFLFEYFSETQRNKGNFPGRFSGRQFSNSRSEMNVSTLELGDSALYLCASSPIPGTSGRGNEQFFGPGTRLTVL.

The genes are TRBV18 and TRBJ1-1, with D maybe TRBD1 (6 bases). V lost 3 bases and J 0 bases, leaving 11 bases between the germline ends. The CDR3 totals 15 residues. The V gene's germline CDR1 is KGHSH and CDR2 LQKENI. CDR3 in amino acids: CASSPGQGMNTEAFF. The DNA of the CDR3 is TGTGCCAGCTCACCCGGCCAGGGGATGAACACTGAAGCTTTCTTT.

The genes are TRBV27 and TRBJ1-2, with 11 bases matching TRBD1. The J segment lost 8 bases and the V segment lost 2 bases, leaving 13 bases of the junction unmatched. This CDR3 is built from 17 residues. The V gene's germline CDR1 is MNHEY and CDR2 SMNVEV (reference sequence). CDR3 region: CASSLQFRDRGIGGYTF. The CDR3 nucleotides read TGTGCCAGCAGTTTACAGTTCCGGGACAGGGGGATCGGAGGCTACACCTTC.